These 25 T cell receptor beta chains originate from one sample sequenced in a study of response to subunit inactivated influenza vaccine. Each CDR3 protein is one row after TCRdb ran MiXCR on the RT-PCR reads. The data show about 520,000 distinct CDR3 sequences, 25% seen once. Sequencing used CD4+ T cells sorted from PBMCs, obtained more than 4 days after vaccination. The source is a middle-aged man who received an inactivated influenza vaccine.

V usage is TRBV20-1 and J usage is TRBJ1-4; TRBD1 matches 7 bases. CDR3 size: 14 residues. V trimming: 0 bases; J trimming: 8 bases; junction bases outside the gene matches: 6. Germline CDR1 reads DFQATT; CDR2 reads SNEGSKA (reference sequence). The CDR3 bases are TGCAGTGCTAGAGATCCAGGGGGAGAGGAAAAACTGTTTTTT. Its translation: CSARDPGGEEKLFF.

This clonotype was picked up one time. This rearrangement joins TRBV20-1 to TRBJ2-1, with 10 bases matching TRBD2. Germline lookup yields CDR1 DFQATT and CDR2 SNEGSKA (reference sequence). Unmatched junction bases numbered 7, after V lost 1 base and J lost 7 bases. This CDR3 region has 15 residues. This chain's CDR3 is CSARVPAGGRNEQFF. For the CDR3, the DNA is TGCAGTGCTAGAGTCCCAGCGGGAGGGAGGAATGAGCAGTTCTTC.

V is TRBV7-8 and J is TRBJ2-2, with 10 positions matching TRBD2. Unmatched junction bases numbered 4, after V lost 2 bases and J lost 1 base. The CDR3 sequence is 17 residues long. Germline V gives CDR1 SGHVS, CDR2 FQNEAQ. CDR3 in DNA: TGTGCCAGCAGCTTACGGCCTAGCGGGGGGAACACCGGGGAGCTGTTTTTT. The encoded protein is CASSLRPSGGNTGELFF. The full variable domain, its missing parts supplied by reference TRBV7-8 and TRBJ2-2, is GAGVSQSPRYKVAKRGQDVALRCDPISGHVSLFWYQQALGQGPEFLTYFQNEAQLDKSGLPSDRFFAERPEGSVSTLKIQRTQQEDSAVYLCASSLRPSGGNTGELFFGEGSRLTVL.

The count of this clonotype is one. The V and J genes are TRBV5-6 and TRBJ2-3, with D perhaps matching TRBD2 (5 bases). The V gene lost 2 bases and the J gene lost 11 bases, with 21 bases spanning the gap. The CDR3 is made up of 15 amino acids. Germline V gene data show CDR1 as SGHDT and CDR2 as YYEEEE. Here the CDR3 reads CASSFQPGLAGQQYF. The CDR3, as DNA: TGTGCCAGCAGCTTTCAGCCTGGGCTAGCAGGCCAGCAGTATTTT.

This chain uses TRBV5-1 with TRBJ2-7; TRBD1 or TRBD2 may be the D gene (5 bases each). Trimming stripped 0 bases from V and 6 bases from J, with 13 bases between. Germline lookup yields CDR1 SGHRS and CDR2 YFSETQ. The CDR3 length is 14 residues. CDR3 nucleotides: TGCGCCAGCAGCTTGGAGGCCAGGGCGGGCGAGCAGTACTTC. This codes for CASSLEARAGEQYF.

As DNA, the CDR3 is TGTGCCAGCAGCGTAGAAATGGGAGTGGGTGAGCAGTTCTTC. Translated: CASSVEMGVGEQFF. The chain recombines TRBV9 with TRBJ2-1, with D perhaps TRBD2 (5 bases). The CDR3 runs to 14 residues. V was clipped by 0 bases and J by 9 bases, with 13 bases between them. The germline gives CDR1 SGDLS, CDR2 YYNGEE.

This clonotype was observed at least ten times. The chain employs TRBV5-1 and TRBJ2-1, with 7 bases identical to TRBD1. The CDR3 spans 15 residues. The junction had 7 bases not matched to a gene; V was cut back by 4 bases and J by 3 bases. The germline gives CDR1 SGHRS, CDR2 YFSETQ. CDR3 sequence: CASSLGGDSYNEQFF. As DNA, the CDR3 is TGCGCCAGCAGCCTTGGTGGGGACAGCTACAATGAGCAGTTCTTC.

V and J are TRBV5-6 and TRBJ1-2; tentative D call: TRBD1 (5 bases). Looked up from germline, CDR1 is SGHDT and CDR2 is YYEEEE. The CDR3 covers 18 residues. Trimming took 0 bases from V and 8 from J, leaving 26 bases between them. The CDR3 coding sequence is TGTGCCAGCAGCTTGGCACCAACCGGGACCTTCCTCAGTCAGGGCTACACCTTC. Protein sequence: CASSLAPTGTFLSQGYTF.

The CDR3 loop reads CASAQTPYNEQFF. CDR3 DNA: TGTGCCAGCGCGCAGACCCCCTACAATGAGCAGTTCTTC. The V gene is TRBV5-4, the J gene TRBJ2-1; D is uncertain. This CDR3 is built from 13 residues. The ends were cut back, 7 bases at V and 2 bases at J, with 10 bases in the middle. Germline V lookup: CDR1 SGHNT, CDR2 YYREEE (reference sequence).

This clonotype was counted between two and nine times. This chain links TRBV7-2 with TRBJ2-5; 7 bases align to TRBD2. Trimming removed 3 bases from V and 5 bases from J; junction bases left unmatched: 9. The CDR3 runs to 15 residues. Germline values: CDR1 SGHTA, CDR2 FQGNSA. The CDR3 here is CASSFLGGVRETQYF. As DNA, the CDR3 is TGTGCCAGCAGCTTTTTGGGGGGGGTCCGGGAGACCCAGTACTTC.

About this clonotype itself: A junction end diverges from the germline sequence, so it may reflect a read error. CDR3 residues: CASSMTGGSTEALF. The CDR3 DNA reads as TGTGCCAGCAGCATGACAGGGGGATCAACTGAAGCTCTCTTT. The chain recombines TRBV7-2 with TRBJ1-1; TRBD1 matches at 9 bases. This CDR3 spans 14 amino acids. Germline V gives CDR1 SGHTA, CDR2 FQGNSA.

A few counts support this clonotype. Here the CDR3 reads CASSWGTAGSNEQYF. The CDR3 DNA reads TGCGCCAGCAGCTGGGGGACAGCCGGGTCAAACGAGCAGTACTTC. The V call is TRBV5-1, the J call TRBJ2-7; TRBD1 agrees at 7 bases. J lost 5 bases, V lost 3 bases, and 11 bases had no gene match. The CDR3 sequence is 15 residues long. Germline lookup yields CDR1 SGHRS and CDR2 YFSETQ.

V and J are TRBV6-2 or TRBV6-3 and TRBJ1-6; no clear D gene. V dropped 6 bases and J dropped 8 bases, with 14 bases sitting between them. The CDR3 is 14 amino acids. The germline gives CDR1 MNHEY, CDR2 SVGEGT. The CDR3 DNA reads as TGTGCCAGCAGCCCCGTGATGGTTGATTCACCCCTCCACTTT. Its translation: CASSPVMVDSPLHF.

The rearrangement links TRBV7-2 to TRBJ2-2, with a possible D match to TRBD2 (5 bases). CDR3 length: 15 amino acids. The V end lost 2 bases, the J end lost 6 bases, and 13 bases lay between the germline ends. Germline CDR1 is SGHTA and CDR2 is FQGNSA. The chain's CDR3 is CASSLRPGESGELFF. The CDR3 DNA reads as TGTGCCAGCAGCTTACGGCCCGGGGAATCCGGGGAGCTGTTTTTT.

This clonotype appeared a few times. V and J are TRBV6-2 or TRBV6-3 and TRBJ2-2; 9 nucleotides line up with TRBD1. The CDR3 extends over 15 amino acids. Germline-derived CDR1 and CDR2 are MNHEY and SVGEGT. V shed 6 bases and J 4 bases; nucleotides not matched to a gene: 6. The CDR3 sequence: CASRDGTGRTGELFF. For the CDR3, the DNA is TGTGCCAGCAGGGATGGGACAGGGCGCACCGGGGAGCTGTTTTTT.

This clonotype turned up a few times. The chain uses TRBV7-2 and TRBJ2-3; D might be TRBD2 (6 bases). V dropped 3 bases and J dropped 6 bases, with 13 bases sitting between them. CDR3 length equals 14 residues. Looked up from germline, CDR1 is SGHTA and CDR2 is FQGNSA. The chain's CDR3 is CASSLGTGRDTQYF. CDR3 in DNA: TGTGCCAGCAGCTTGGGGACTGGGCGGGATACGCAGTATTTT.

The chain employs TRBV4-2 and TRBJ2-7, with 12 bases fitting TRBD2. Germline V gene lookup returns CDR1 LGHNA and CDR2 YNFKEQ. V dropped 0 bases and J dropped 6; count of bases not matched to a gene: 9. The CDR3 covers 17 residues. CDR3 loop: CASSQDVVTSGSPEQYF. CDR3 DNA: TGTGCCAGCAGCCAAGATGTGGTGACTAGCGGGAGCCCCGAGCAGTACTTC.

This clonotype turned up a few times. The rearrangement joins TRBV7-9 to TRBJ1-6; a possible D gene is TRBD1 (5 bases). Germline CDR1 reads SEHNR; CDR2 reads FQNEAQ (reference sequence). V lost 1 base, J lost 9 bases, and 13 bases lay in between. This CDR3 spans 15 amino acids. Written as DNA, the CDR3 is TGTGCCAGCAGCTTAGTAGTAGGACACCTTTCACCCCTCCACTTT. Protein: CASSLVVGHLSPLHF.

The chain recombines TRBV20-1 with TRBJ2-5, with a weak D call TRBD2 (5 bases). The CDR3 sequence is 12 residues long. Germline CDR1 and CDR2: DFQATT and SNEGSKA (reference sequence). With 5 bases removed from V and 2 bases from J, the gap between germline ends came to 9 bases. The DNA of the CDR3 is TGCAGTGCTCACCGGGGACAAGAGACCCAGTACTTC. It encodes CSAHRGQETQYF.

This rearrangement joins TRBV6-2 or TRBV6-3 to TRBJ1-1, with D maybe TRBD1 (6 bases). The CDR3 extends over 15 amino acids. Trimming took 2 bases from V and 1 from J, leaving 11 bases between them. CDR1 and CDR2 from the germline V gene are MNHEY and SVGEGT. The chain's CDR3 is CASSYLRGQNTEAFF. The DNA for the CDR3 is TGTGCCAGCAGTTACCTCCGGGGGCAGAACACTGAAGCTTTCTTT.

This clonotype was seen only a few times. The chain combines TRBV4-1 with TRBJ2-3; 9 bases are shared with TRBD2. The length of the CDR3 is 16 residues. The V gene end was trimmed by 4 bases and the J gene end by 3 bases; junction bases not matched to a gene: 8. The germline CDR1 and CDR2 sequences are MGHRA and YSYEKL. CDR3 DNA sequence: TGCGCCAGCAGCCTCCCCCTAGCGGGGCATACAGATACGCAGTATTTT. It translates to CASSLPLAGHTDTQYF.

V and J are TRBV20-1 and TRBJ1-5; TRBD1 is a possible D gene (5 bases). Trimming took 5 bases from V and 5 from J, leaving 10 bases between them. The CDR3 totals 12 residues. In germline, CDR1 is DFQATT, CDR2 SNEGSKA (reference sequence). The CDR3 DNA follows: TGCAGTGCTCTAGACAGCTATCAGCCCCAGCATTTT. The encoded protein is CSALDSYQPQHF.

This clonotype was observed a handful of times. The gene calls are TRBV19 and TRBJ2-2, with D perhaps matching TRBD1 (5 bases). V was clipped by 3 bases and J by 3 bases, with 8 bases between them. The V gene's germline CDR1 is LNHDA and CDR2 SQIVND (reference sequence). The CDR3 sequence is 14 residues long. Written as DNA, the CDR3 is TGTGCCAGTAGTATGATCAGGGACACCGGGGAGCTGTTTTTT. Its protein is CASSMIRDTGELFF.

This clonotype has more than one count but fewer than ten. The chain has TRBV25-1 and TRBJ2-2, with D unclear. V dropped 5 bases and J dropped 2 bases, with 6 bases sitting between them. The CDR3 covers 13 residues. Germline lookup yields CDR1 MGHDK and CDR2 SYGVNS. The chain's CDR3 is CASSMPNTGELFF. CDR3 DNA: TGTGCCAGCAGTATGCCTAACACCGGGGAGCTGTTTTTT. Drawing the rest from reference TRBV25-1 and TRBJ2-2, the complete variable domain is EADIYQTPRYLVIGTGKKITLECSQTMGHDKMYWYQQDPGMELHLIHYSYGVNSTEKGDLSSESTVSRIRTEHFPLTLESARPSHTSQYLCASSMPNTGELFFGEGSRLTVL.

This rearrangement joins TRBV28 to TRBJ2-5; 10 nucleotides align to TRBD2. This CDR3 comprises 14 residues. Losses at the gene ends were 4 bases for V and 11 bases for J; bases not matched to a gene: 10. The germline CDR1 and CDR2 sequences are MDHEN and SYDVKM. The CDR3 DNA sequence: TGTGCCAGCAGTTATACTAGCGGGATTAATGTTCAGTACTTC. It specifies CASSYTSGINVQYF.